The entry below gives a single T cell receptor beta chain sequence along with its context. The antigen it recognizes is unknown. No clone much larger than this one lies a single base away; base qualities are absent. The trial excluded patients who had a history of autoimmune disease or who were on systemic immunosuppression. Peripheral blood for TCR sequencing was collected from all dose cohorts at baseline, on cycle 4 day 1, and on cycle 7 day 1. Samples were obtained from an open-label, multicenter, first-in-human phase I dose-escalation trial of ivuxolimab. The trial enrolled adults with locally advanced or metastatic head and neck squamous cell, hepatocellular, melanoma or renal cell carcinoma. Before TCR sequencing, CD4+ T cells and CD8+ T cells from peripheral blood were sorted into separate populations. This sample was taken from a study of OX40 agonist ivuxolimab in advanced cancers. General notes on the study: Ivuxolimab was a fully human IgG2 agonistic monoclonal antibody targeting the costimulatory receptor OX40 (CD134). Peripheral TCRbeta sequencing aimed to test whether ivuxolimab altered TCR sequence diversity and caused clonal T-cell expansion. In the dose-escalation cohort, around 80% of patients were male, and the mean age was 60 years with a range of roughly 23 to 79. Prior anti-PD-1, anti-PD-L1 or anti-CTLA-4 therapy was permitted, and checkpoint inhibitors had been received by around 39% of dose-escalation patients. Of the 50 to 55 patients in dose escalation, about 19 had hepatocellular carcinoma, around 15 had melanoma, 9 had renal cell carcinoma and 9 had head and neck cancer. Three dose-escalation patients achieved partial responses, one with hepatocellular carcinoma and two with cutaneous melanoma. Intravenous ivuxolimab was administered to patients every 2 weeks at six dose levels: 0.01, 0.1, 0.3, 1.5, 3 and 10 mg/kg. The paper describes the monotherapy dose-escalation part (N ≈ 49 patients) of the phase I trial of ivuxolimab.

For sequencing of the TCRbeta CDR3 region, genomic DNA was extracted from the sorted cells. The immunoSEQ Assay was used for sequencing of TCRbeta CDR3 regions. Sourced from immuneACCESS, this table was stored by TCRdb with only in-frame sequences that have V and J called. A share of the clones is absent; for the studies checked, an unresolved V gene accounts for under half, and the remainder has no known explanation. This sample has 60,000 to 70,000 clones in its table, and around 83% of those were observed once. Approximately 2.3% of the sample lies in the top ten. The investigation overall reported the following: Which antigens the clonally expanded peripheral T cells were specific for was not determined. In the 0.1-3.0 mg/kg groups, partial responders were among the patients with the lowest normalized peripheral clonal expansion, particularly in CD8+ T cells. Low levels of normalized T-cell clonal expansion were also shown by some nonresponding patients. After ivuxolimab, more expanded clones were found on average in CD8+ T cells than in CD4+ T cells. Clonal expansion of both CD4+ and CD8+ blood T cells was observed from baseline to week 6 at doses 0.1 to 3.0 mg/kg.

This receptor was identified in an adult with an advanced solid tumor such as melanoma, head and neck, liver or kidney cancer. The sample here was CD4+ or CD8+ T cells sorted from blood, taken in a trial of the OX40 agonist ivuxolimab.

This receptor has the CDR3 CASSPGTSGNTGELFF. The bases are TGCGCCAGCAGTCCTGGGACTAGCGGGAACACCGGGGAGCTGTTTTTT. The sequence is built from TRBV10-1 and TRBJ2-2; a stretch of 11 junction bases matches TRBD2. CDR1 WNHNN and CDR2 SYGVQD were looked up in the germline V gene (reference sequence). V loses 5 bases at its end and J loses 1 base; junction bases beyond the gene matches: 3. From the cysteine through the phenylalanine, the CDR3 covers 16 amino acids. Just the 48-base CDR3 DNA is kept, in frame starting at base 1.